The next 28 T cell receptor beta chains were all read from a single sample in a study of blood T cell repertoires in COVID-19. The repertoire was sequenced with immunoSEQ multiplex PCR; TCRdb's copy has only in-frame clones and lacks some. Of 250,000 to 350,000 clones in the sample, roughly 88% were seen once. The sequenced material came from peripheral blood. The receptors were gathered from a woman aged 50 to 65 with acute or convalescent COVID-19.

About this clone: In the same sample, other DNA sequences code for this CDR3. V usage is TRBV19 and J usage is TRBJ2-6; D uncertain. Germline CDR1 LNHDA, CDR2 SQIVND (reference sequence). V lost 3 bases to trimming and J lost 4 bases, with 4 bases between them. The CDR3 spans 13 residues. The CDR3 coding sequence is TGTGCCAGTAGTATTACAGGGGCCAACGTCCTGACTTTC. This translates into CASSITGANVLTF.

This chain connects TRBV7-8 to TRBJ2-5; TRBD2 agrees at 8 bases. This CDR3 has 15 amino acids. The germline gives CDR1 SGHVS, CDR2 FQNEAQ. J lost 1 base, V lost 1 base, and 2 bases had no gene match. The CDR3 loop reads CASSLVLAVQETQYF. The CDR3 coding sequence is TGTGCCAGCAGCTTAGTACTAGCGGTCCAAGAGACCCAGTACTTC. Drawing the rest from reference TRBV7-8 and TRBJ2-5, the complete variable domain is GAGVSQSPRYKVAKRGQDVALRCDPISGHVSLFWYQQALGQGPEFLTYFQNEAQLDKSGLPSDRFFAERPEGSVSTLKIQRTQQEDSAVYLCASSLVLAVQETQYFGPGTRLLVL.

This chain joins TRBV19 and TRBJ1-5, with D tentatively TRBD1 (6 bases). This CDR3 comprises 13 residues. Germline CDR1 LNHDA, CDR2 SQIVND (reference sequence). V lost 4 bases and J 6 bases, leaving 10 bases between the germline ends. The CDR3 spells CASSKQGAQPQHF. The DNA for the CDR3 is TGTGCCAGTAGTAAACAGGGCGCTCAGCCCCAGCATTTT.

The chain joins TRBV5-1 to TRBJ2-7, with TRBD1 matching over 8 bases. Germline trimming cut 0 bases from V and 4 bases from J; bases unmatched to any gene: 0. The CDR3 is made up of 13 amino acids. In germline, CDR1 is SGHRS, CDR2 YFSETQ. The CDR3 is CASSLGDRYEQYF. The CDR3 region has the DNA TGCGCCAGCAGCTTGGGGGACAGGTACGAGCAGTACTTC.

The chain is built from TRBV19 and TRBJ2-2; 7 bases line up with TRBD2. Trimming cost V 0 bases and J 0 bases; bases outside gene matches: 1. Germline lookup yields CDR1 LNHDA and CDR2 SQIVND (reference sequence). This CDR3 comprises 16 residues. The CDR3 region is CASSIDLAANTGELFF. The CDR3, as DNA: TGTGCCAGTAGTATAGACCTAGCGGCGAACACCGGGGAGCTGTTTTTT.

This clone was seen only a few times. This chain uses TRBV19 with TRBJ1-1; possible D gene TRBD1, 6 bases. The CDR3 runs 14 residues. The ends were cut back, 6 bases at V and 3 bases at J, with 14 bases in the middle. The germline V gene encodes CDR1 LNHDA and CDR2 SQIVND (reference sequence). The CDR3 protein is CASRPRGGDTEAFF. DNA of the CDR3: TGTGCCAGTAGGCCTAGGGGGGGGGACACTGAAGCTTTCTTT.

This chain joins TRBV7-3 and TRBJ1-6, with D possibly being TRBD1 (5 bases). Germline V lookup: CDR1 SGHTA, CDR2 FQGTGA. V lost 2 bases to trimming and J lost 9 bases, with 14 bases between them. The CDR3 extends over 15 amino acids. The DNA of the CDR3 is TGTGCCAGCAGCTTAGGGGCAGGGTTGGGTTCACCCCTCCACTTT. Translated: CASSLGAGLGSPLHF. Filled out from reference TRBV7-3 and TRBJ1-6, the complete variable domain reads GAGVSQTPSNKVTEKGKYVELRCDPISGHTALYWYRQSLGQGPEFLIYFQGTGAADDSGLPNDRFFAVRPEGSVSTLKIQRTERGDSAVYLCASSLGAGLGSPLHFGNGTRLTVT.

J is TRBJ2-1 and V is TRBV10-3, with 15 bases that match TRBD2. Germline V gene lookup returns CDR1 ENHRY and CDR2 SYGVKD. The trim removed 7 bases at V and 9 bases at J, leaving 13 bases unmatched. The CDR3 spans 17 residues. The CDR3 reads CAIKQGAGLAGGGEQFF. DNA of the CDR3: TGTGCCATCAAACAGGGAGCGGGACTAGCGGGAGGTGGTGAGCAGTTCTTC.

The V and J genes are TRBV7-8 and TRBJ2-2, with D possibly being TRBD2 (6 bases). V was trimmed by 1 base and J by 4 bases, leaving 13 bases between them. Germline V lookup: CDR1 SGHVS, CDR2 FQNEAQ. CDR3 length equals 16 residues. CDR3 coding DNA: TGTGCCAGCAGCTTAGTAGGAGGGAGAAGCACCGGGGAGCTGTTTTTT. Its translation is CASSLVGGRSTGELFF.

This chain connects TRBV11-3 to TRBJ2-3; 12 bases map to TRBD1. Germline V gene data show CDR1 as SGHNT and CDR2 as YENEEA. Trimming at V came to 4 bases and at J to 2 bases, leaving 4 bases not matched to a gene. The CDR3 is 16 amino acids. The CDR3 spells CASSSSGQGATDTQYF. CDR3 DNA: TGTGCCAGCAGCTCCTCGGGACAGGGGGCCACAGATACGCAGTATTTT.

This sequence joins TRBV7-9 and TRBJ1-5; D is possibly TRBD1 (6 bases). V lost 6 bases and J lost 4, with 13 bases in between. Germline-derived CDR1 and CDR2 are SEHNR and FQNEAQ (reference sequence). CDR3 length equals 14 residues. The DNA of the CDR3 is TGTGCCAGCAGTTCCCGACAGGAGAATCAGCCCCAGCATTTT. Amino acid sequence: CASSSRQENQPQHF.

This chain joins TRBV15 and TRBJ2-7; D gene ambiguous. The CDR3 totals 13 residues. The ends were cut back, 0 bases at V and 3 bases at J, with 6 bases in the middle. Germline-derived CDR1 and CDR2 are LNHNV and YYDKDF (reference sequence). DNA for the CDR3: TGTGCCACCAGCAGAGATCCCGGCTACGAGCAGTACTTC. This translates into CATSRDPGYEQYF.

The rearrangement joins TRBV6-5 to TRBJ1-1; 10 bases agree with TRBD1. This CDR3 has 13 amino acids. After removal of 7 bases from V and 5 bases from J, the junction contained 4 bases not matched to a gene. Germline-derived CDR1 and CDR2 are MNHEY and SVGAGI. The CDR3 loop is CASKRQGATEAFF. CDR3 coding DNA: TGTGCCAGCAAAAGACAGGGGGCGACTGAAGCTTTCTTT.

The chain recombines TRBV27 with TRBJ2-1; D possibly corresponds to TRBD2 (5 bases). The V gene's germline CDR1 is MNHEY and CDR2 SMNVEV (reference sequence). Trimming left V 2 bases short and J 6 bases short, with 17 bases between. The CDR3 totals 16 residues. The CDR3 DNA sequence: TGTGCCAGCAGTTTAATAGCCGGGATGGCCCGCAATGAGCAGTTCTTC. Translating gives CASSLIAGMARNEQFF.

This rearrangement joins TRBV9 to TRBJ2-7, with 8 nucleotides matching TRBD2. V was pared by 0 bases and J by 6 bases, with 8 bases of the junction left unmatched. Germline CDR1 is SGDLS and CDR2 is YYNGEE. There are 15 residues in the CDR3. The CDR3 is CASSVAGAGVVEQYF. CDR3 coding DNA: TGTGCCAGCAGCGTAGCTGGAGCGGGAGTCGTCGAGCAGTACTTC.

The chain couples TRBV5-1 to TRBJ1-1, with 9 positions matching TRBD1. Per germline, CDR1 SGHRS and CDR2 YFSETQ. The ends lost 1 base at V and 4 bases at J; junction bases unmatched: 2. This CDR3 has 14 residues. The CDR3 bases are TGCGCCAGCAGCTTGACAGGGGGCAGCACTGAAGCTTTCTTT. Its translation is CASSLTGGSTEAFF. Variable domain in full (rest from reference TRBV5-1 and TRBJ1-1): KAGVTQTPRYLIKTRGQQVTLSCSPISGHRSVSWYQQTPGQGLQFLFEYFSETQRNKGNFPGRFSGRQFSNSRSEMNVSTLELGDSALYLCASSLTGGSTEAFFGQGTRLTVV.

The rearrangement links TRBV19 to TRBJ1-5; 8 nucleotides match TRBD1. Germline CDR1 and CDR2: LNHDA and SQIVND (reference sequence). V lost 5 bases to trimming and J lost 0 bases; unmatched junction nucleotides: 3. The CDR3 has 15 residues. The CDR3 nucleotides are TGTGCCAGTAGTGACGGACAGGGTAGCAATCAGCCCCAGCATTTT. It translates to CASSDGQGSNQPQHF.

The J gene is TRBJ2-1, the V gene TRBV5-4; a weak D match, TRBD1 (6 bases). CDR1 is SGHNT, CDR2 YYREEE, per germline (reference sequence). V shed 5 bases and J shed 0 bases, with 18 bases lying between them. The CDR3 covers 17 residues. CDR3 nucleotide sequence: TGTGCCAGCAGGGGCGACAGGCCTGCGAGCTCCTACAATGAGCAGTTCTTC. Amino acid sequence: CASRGDRPASSYNEQFF. Drawing the rest from reference TRBV5-4 and TRBJ2-1, the complete variable domain is ETGVTQSPTHLIKTRGQQVTLRCSSQSGHNTVSWYQQALGQGPQFIFQYYREEENGRGNFPPRFSGLQFPNYSSELNVNALELDDSALYLCASRGDRPASSYNEQFFGPGTRLTVL.

The V gene is TRBV6-5, the J gene TRBJ1-1; D is ambiguous. Trimming cost V 6 bases and J 1 base, with 12 bases left between them. From germline, CDR1 is MNHEY and CDR2 SVGAGI. There are 14 residues in the CDR3. Here the CDR3 reads CASRGPEANTEAFF. CDR3 nucleotides: TGTGCCAGCAGAGGCCCGGAGGCGAACACTGAAGCTTTCTTT.

The chain joins TRBV20-1 to TRBJ2-3; the D gene is possibly TRBD1 (6 bases). The CDR3 covers 11 residues. Trimming removed 3 bases at V and 6 bases at J, with 7 bases between. The V gene's germline CDR1 is DFQATT and CDR2 SNEGSKA (reference sequence). The CDR3 here is CSASRGDTQYF. DNA for the CDR3: TGCAGTGCTAGTAGGGGGGATACGCAGTATTTT.

The genes are TRBV18 and TRBJ2-5; D unclear. The germline gives CDR1 KGHSH, CDR2 LQKENI. This CDR3 has 10 amino acids. Trimming removed 8 bases at V and 4 bases at J, with 5 bases between. The CDR3 bases are TGTGCCAGCGGCCCAGAGACCCAGTACTTC. This gives the protein CASGPETQYF.

The rearrangement uses TRBV7-6 and TRBJ2-1, with D tentatively TRBD2 (6 bases). Germline CDR1 is SGHVS and CDR2 is FNYEAQ. The CDR3 is 17 amino acids. Trimming took off 0 bases at V and 4 bases at J, with 16 bases between the two ends. As DNA, the CDR3 is TGTGCCAGCAGCTTAGCCCTCGGGCGGCGGGGATACAATGAGCAGTTCTTC. Its translation is CASSLALGRRGYNEQFF.

The chain employs TRBV7-2 and TRBJ2-7; the match to TRBD2 covers 12 bases. The CDR3 loop spans 16 amino acids. After removal of 4 bases from V and 4 bases from J, the junction contained 8 bases not matched to a gene. Germline CDR1 is SGHTA and CDR2 is FQGNSA. The CDR3 sequence: CASSSSSGRANYEQYF. The CDR3 DNA reads TGTGCCAGCAGCTCTTCTAGCGGGAGGGCTAATTACGAGCAGTACTTC. The full variable domain, in which reference TRBV7-2 and TRBJ2-7 provide the parts outside the CDR3, is GAGVSQSPSNKVTEKGKDVELRCDPISGHTALYWYRQSLGQGLEFLIYFQGNSAPDKSGLPSDRFSAERTGGSVSTLTIQRTQQEDSAVYLCASSSSSGRANYEQYFGPGTRLTVT.

The chain combines TRBV24-1 with TRBJ2-1; possibly TRBD2 for D (5 bases). The V end lost 6 bases, the J end lost 4 bases, and 12 bases lay between the germline ends. The length of the CDR3 is 14 residues. CDR1 KGHDR and CDR2 SFDVKD come from the germline V gene. CDR3 sequence reads: CATSYSDVYNEQFF. The CDR3 DNA follows: TGTGCCACCAGTTATAGCGACGTATACAATGAGCAGTTCTTC.

The chain recombines TRBV20-1 with TRBJ1-5; D unresolved. This CDR3 has 13 residues. Between the trimmed V and J ends, which lost 3 bases and 4 bases, there was a span of 10 bases. The germline gives CDR1 DFQATT, CDR2 SNEGSKA (reference sequence). The CDR3 DNA follows: TGCAGTGCTAGTTTGTACAGAAATCAGCCCCAGCATTTT. Protein product: CSASLYRNQPQHF.

This clone was counted once. The rearrangement uses TRBV7-2 and TRBJ2-3; D unclear. Trimming pared 3 bases from V and 0 bases from J, leaving 7 bases between. This CDR3 spans 14 amino acids. In germline, CDR1 is SGHTA, CDR2 FQGNSA. CDR3 coding DNA: TGTGCCAGCAGCTTCGCTACTAGCACAGATACGCAGTATTTT. This codes for CASSFATSTDTQYF. Together with reference TRBV7-2 and TRBJ2-3, the CDR3 gives the full variable domain: GAGVSQSPSNKVTEKGKDVELRCDPISGHTALYWYRQSLGQGLEFLIYFQGNSAPDKSGLPSDRFSAERTGGSVSTLTIQRTQQEDSAVYLCASSFATSTDTQYFGPGTRLTVL.

V and J are TRBV3-1 (or the pseudogene TRBV3-2) and TRBJ1-3; 7 nucleotides align to TRBD1. V lost 4 bases, J lost 0 bases, and 12 bases stayed unmatched. Germline lookup yields CDR1 LGHDT and CDR2 YNNKEL (reference sequence). The CDR3 is 18 amino acids. For the CDR3, the DNA is TGTGCCAGCAGCCCCGGGACAGCGATTATCTACTCTGGAAACACCATATATTTT. Its translation: CASSPGTAIIYSGNTIYF.

The V and J genes are TRBV27 and TRBJ2-1; weak D call: TRBD1 (6 bases). Trimming took off 5 bases at V and 2 bases at J, with 10 bases between the two ends. Germline CDR1 is MNHEY and CDR2 is SMNVEV (reference sequence). The CDR3 extends over 14 amino acids. CDR3 sequence: CASSPRDTYNEQFF. The CDR3 nucleotides read TGTGCCAGCAGTCCCCGGGACACCTACAATGAGCAGTTCTTC.